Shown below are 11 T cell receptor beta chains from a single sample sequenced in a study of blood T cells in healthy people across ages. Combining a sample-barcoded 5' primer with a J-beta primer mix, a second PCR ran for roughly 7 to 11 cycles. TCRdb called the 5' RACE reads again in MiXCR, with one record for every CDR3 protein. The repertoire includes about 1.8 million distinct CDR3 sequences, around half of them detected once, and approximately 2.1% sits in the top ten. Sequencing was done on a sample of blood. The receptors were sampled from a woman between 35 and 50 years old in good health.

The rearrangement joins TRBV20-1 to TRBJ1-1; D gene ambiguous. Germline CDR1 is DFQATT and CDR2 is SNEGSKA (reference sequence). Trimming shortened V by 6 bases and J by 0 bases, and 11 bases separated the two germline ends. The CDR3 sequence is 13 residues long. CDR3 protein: CSAMDGMNTEAFF. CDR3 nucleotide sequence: TGCAGTGCAATGGACGGTATGAACACTGAAGCTTTCTTT.

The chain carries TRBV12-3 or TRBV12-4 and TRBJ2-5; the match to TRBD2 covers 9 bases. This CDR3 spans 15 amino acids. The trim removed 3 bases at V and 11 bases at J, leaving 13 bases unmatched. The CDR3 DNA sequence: TGTGCCAGCAGTTTGGCAGCGGGGGGCTTGGGAGTGCAGTACTTC. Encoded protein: CASSLAAGGLGVQYF.

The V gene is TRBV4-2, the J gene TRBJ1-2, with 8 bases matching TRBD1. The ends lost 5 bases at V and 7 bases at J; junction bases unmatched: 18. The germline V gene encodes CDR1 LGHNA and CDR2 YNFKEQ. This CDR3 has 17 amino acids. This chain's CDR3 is CASSSPQGAVELAGYTF. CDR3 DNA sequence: TGTGCCAGCAGCTCACCTCAGGGGGCGGTAGAGCTCGCTGGCTACACCTTC.

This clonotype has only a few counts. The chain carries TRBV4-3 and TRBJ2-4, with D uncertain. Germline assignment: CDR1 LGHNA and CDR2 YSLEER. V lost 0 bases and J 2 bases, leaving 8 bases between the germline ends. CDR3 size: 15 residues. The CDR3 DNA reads TGCGCCAGCAGCCAAGATCGGTTTTCCAAAAACATTCAGTACTTC. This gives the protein CASSQDRFSKNIQYF.

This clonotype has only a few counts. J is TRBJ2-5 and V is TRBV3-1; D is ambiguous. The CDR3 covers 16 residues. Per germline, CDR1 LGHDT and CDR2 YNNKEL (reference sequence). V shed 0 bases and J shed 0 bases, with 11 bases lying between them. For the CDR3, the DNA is TGTGCCAGCAGCCAAGACGGTACACCCAACCAAGAGACCCAGTACTTC. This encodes CASSQDGTPNQETQYF.

CDR3 residues: CASSYDSGDNNEQFF. The CDR3, as DNA: TGTGCCAGCAGTTACGATAGCGGGGACAACAATGAGCAGTTCTTC. The V call is TRBV6-5, the J call TRBJ2-1; 8 bases fit TRBD2. This CDR3 comprises 15 residues. Trimming cost V 2 bases and J 5 bases; bases outside gene matches: 5. Per germline, CDR1 MNHEY and CDR2 SVGAGI.

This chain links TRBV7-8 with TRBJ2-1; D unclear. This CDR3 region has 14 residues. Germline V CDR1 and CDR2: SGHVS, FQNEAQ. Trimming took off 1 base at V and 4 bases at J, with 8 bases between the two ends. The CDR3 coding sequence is TGTGCCAGCAGCTTAGAGTCCACGTACAATGAGCAGTTCTTC. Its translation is CASSLESTYNEQFF.

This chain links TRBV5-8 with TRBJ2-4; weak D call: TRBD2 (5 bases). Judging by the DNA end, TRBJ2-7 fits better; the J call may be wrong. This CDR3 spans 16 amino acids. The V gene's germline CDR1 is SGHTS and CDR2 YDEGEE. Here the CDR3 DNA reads TGTGCCAGCAGTTTACGACGGAGGTGGGTTGTGGACGAGCAGTACTTC. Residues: CASSLRRRWVVDEQYF.

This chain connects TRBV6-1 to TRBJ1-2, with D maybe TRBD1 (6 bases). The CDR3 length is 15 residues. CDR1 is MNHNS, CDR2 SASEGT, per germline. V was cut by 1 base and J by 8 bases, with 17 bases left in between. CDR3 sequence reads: CASSEGGAAVRGYTF. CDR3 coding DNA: TGTGCCAGCAGTGAAGGGGGGGCTGCGGTGAGAGGCTACACCTTC.

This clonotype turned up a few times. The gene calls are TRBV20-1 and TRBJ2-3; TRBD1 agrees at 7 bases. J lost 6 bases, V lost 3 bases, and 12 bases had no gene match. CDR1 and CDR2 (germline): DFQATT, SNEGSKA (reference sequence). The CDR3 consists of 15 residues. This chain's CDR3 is CSASSAGTVGDTQYF. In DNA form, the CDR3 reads TGCAGTGCTAGCTCCGCCGGGACAGTAGGGGATACGCAGTATTTT.

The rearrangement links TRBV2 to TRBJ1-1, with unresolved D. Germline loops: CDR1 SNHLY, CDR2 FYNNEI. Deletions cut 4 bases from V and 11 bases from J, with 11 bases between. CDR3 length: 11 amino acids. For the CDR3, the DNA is TGTGCCAGCAGTGTAAAGGGTTCTGCTTTCTTT. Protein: CASSVKGSAFF.